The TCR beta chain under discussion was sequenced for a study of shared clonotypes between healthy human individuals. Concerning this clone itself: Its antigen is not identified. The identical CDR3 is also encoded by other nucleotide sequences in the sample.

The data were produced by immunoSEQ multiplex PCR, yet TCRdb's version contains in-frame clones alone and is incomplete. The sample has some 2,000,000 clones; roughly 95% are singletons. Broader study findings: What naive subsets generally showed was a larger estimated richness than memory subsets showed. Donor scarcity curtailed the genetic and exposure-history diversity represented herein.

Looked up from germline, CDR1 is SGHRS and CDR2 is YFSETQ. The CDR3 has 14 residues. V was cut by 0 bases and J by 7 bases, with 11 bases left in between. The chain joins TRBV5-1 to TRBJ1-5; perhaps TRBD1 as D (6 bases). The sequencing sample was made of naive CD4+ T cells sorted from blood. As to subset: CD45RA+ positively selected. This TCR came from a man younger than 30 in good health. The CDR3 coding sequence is TGCGCCAGCAGCTTGGAAGGGGGAAACCAGCCCCAGCATTTT. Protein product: CASSLEGGNQPQHF.